This T cell receptor beta chain was retrieved from a study of response to subunit inactivated influenza vaccine. This CDR3 has 13 amino acids. V shed 3 bases and J shed 0 bases, with 3 bases lying between them. Many counts were recorded for this clonotype. TCRdb called the RT-PCR reads again in MiXCR, with one record for every CDR3 protein. The sample holds more than 550,000 distinct CDR3 sequences, around 11% seen once. Separately, the same data were catalogued under a study of T cells expressing NK-cell markers. That paper adds: TCR beta cDNA was generated via 5'RACE template switching incorporating UMIs. Several donors' CD3+CD56-NKG2C+ cells were dominated by the same clonotypes.

Material: PBMCs from blood, obtained on the day of vaccination. This sequence was found in a man aged 45-65 years who received an inactivated influenza vaccine. This chain links TRBV12-3 or TRBV12-4 with TRBJ1-5; D gene uncertain. The CDR3 coding sequence is TGTGCCAGCAGTTTGGCTAGCAATCAGCCCCAGCATTTT. It specifies CASSLASNQPQHF.